The 32 T cell receptor beta chains below all came from one sample that was sequenced in a study of blood T cell repertoires in COVID-19. Clones were read by immunoSEQ multiplex PCR, and TCRdb kept only the in-frame ones, dropping some. This sample carries about 180,000 clones, approximately 85% of them seen once, and the ten largest clones take 9%. Sequencing was carried out using PBMCs or T cells enriched from blood (not recorded which). These receptors came from a woman younger than 30 who had recovered from COVID-19.

This clone was found a few times. V and J are TRBV19 and TRBJ1-1; the D is unclear. The CDR3 consists of 14 residues. V shed 1 base and J shed 5 bases, with 11 bases lying between them. Germline values: CDR1 LNHDA, CDR2 SQIVND (reference sequence). CDR3 sequence reads: CASSIGGGSTEAFF. The CDR3 DNA follows: TGTGCCAGTAGTATAGGGGGAGGATCGACTGAAGCTTTCTTT.

The rearrangement joins TRBV6-5 to TRBJ2-2; TRBD1 might be the D (6 bases). There are 14 residues in the CDR3. CDR1 MNHEY and CDR2 SVGAGI come from the germline V gene. V lost 11 bases and J lost 6, with 19 bases in between. The CDR3 DNA follows: TGTGCCGGCAAATTCATACAGGGTTCCGGGGAGCTGTTTTTT. Translation gives CAGKFIQGSGELFF.

The chain has TRBV4-3 and TRBJ2-3, with TRBD1 as a possible D gene (6 bases). The CDR3 spans 14 residues. V gave up 1 base and J gave up 5 bases, with 10 bases separating them. Germline loops: CDR1 LGHNA, CDR2 YSLEER. For the CDR3, the DNA is TGCGCCAGCAGCCAAGGGGGGCCAGGAGATACGCAGTATTTT. This encodes CASSQGGPGDTQYF.

The chain is built from TRBV6-6 and TRBJ1-2, with TRBD1 matching 7 bases. Germline trimming cut 5 bases from V and 4 bases from J; bases unmatched to any gene: 19. Germline V CDR1 and CDR2: MNHNY, SVGAGI (reference sequence). The CDR3 length is 18 residues. The CDR3 is CASSLIPSDRASIYGYTF. Here the CDR3 DNA reads TGTGCCAGCAGTCTAATCCCATCCGACAGGGCTAGTATCTATGGCTACACCTTC.

The chain combines TRBV5-4 with TRBJ1-6; 9 bases fit TRBD1. The CDR3 totals 15 residues. Losses at the gene ends were 1 base for V and 7 bases for J; bases not matched to a gene: 3. The germline V gene has CDR1 SGHNT and CDR2 YYREEE (reference sequence). The CDR3, as DNA: TGTGCCAGCAGCTTGTATGGACAGGGGAATTCACCCCTCCACTTT. Its protein product is CASSLYGQGNSPLHF.

J is TRBJ2-1 and V is TRBV6-2 or TRBV6-3; TRBD1 matches 9 bases. Germline V gene sequence: CDR1 MNHEY, CDR2 SVGEGT. The CDR3 runs to 18 residues. The ends lost 6 bases at V and 3 bases at J; junction bases unmatched: 15. The CDR3 nucleotides are TGTGCCAGCAGATACGGGACAGGGTCGAAGGGGCTCTACAATGAGCAGTTCTTC. Translated, it gives CASRYGTGSKGLYNEQFF.

V usage is TRBV28 and J usage is TRBJ2-7, with TRBD2 matching over 11 bases. The germline V gene has CDR1 MDHEN and CDR2 SYDVKM. The CDR3 is 13 amino acids. The V and J ends lost 6 bases and 6 bases, in that order; junction bases with no gene match: 4. The CDR3 protein is CASRTSGTFEQYF. The CDR3 DNA reads TGTGCCAGCAGGACTAGCGGGACTTTCGAGCAGTACTTC.

The V gene is TRBV7-9, the J gene TRBJ1-1; D remains ambiguous. CDR1 is SEHNR and CDR2 is FQNEAQ in the germline V gene (reference sequence). V shed 1 base and J shed 1 base, with 4 bases lying between them. The CDR3 loop spans 13 amino acids. In DNA form, the CDR3 reads TGTGCCAGCAGCTTAGAAGCGAACACTGAAGCTTTCTTT. Residues: CASSLEANTEAFF.

CDR3 nucleotides: TGTGCCAGCAGGAGGTTGCAGACGACCTACAATGAGCAGTTCTTC. Encoded protein: CASRRLQTTYNEQFF. The chain combines TRBV5-5 with TRBJ2-1; D ambiguous. The ends were cut back, 5 bases at V and 2 bases at J, with 14 bases in the middle. CDR3 length: 15 residues. CDR1 is SGHKS, CDR2 YYEKEE, per germline (reference sequence). Supplemented by reference TRBV5-5 and TRBJ2-1, the full variable domain reads DAGVTQSPTHLIKTRGQQVTLRCSPISGHKSVSWYQQVLGQGPQFIFQYYEKEERGRGNFPDRFSARQFPNYSSELNVNALLLGDSALYLCASRRLQTTYNEQFFGPGTRLTVL.

The chain has TRBV5-4 and TRBJ2-2, with TRBD2 matching over 8 bases. The germline V gene encodes CDR1 SGHNT and CDR2 YYREEE (reference sequence). The CDR3 is 17 residues long. The V segment lost 2 bases and the J segment 6 bases; nucleotides outside the gene matches: 12. The CDR3 region is CASSFNSGETTAGELFF. The CDR3 DNA reads as TGTGCCAGCAGCTTTAATAGCGGGGAAACCACTGCCGGGGAGCTGTTTTTT.

V gene TRBV11-3 combines with J gene TRBJ2-1; unclear D gene. The CDR3 extends over 13 amino acids. Looked up from germline, CDR1 is SGHNT and CDR2 is YENEEA. V was shortened by 1 base and J by 6 bases, with 7 bases between the two germline ends. DNA for the CDR3: TGTGCCAGCAGCTTAGGCTACCCCAATGAGCAGTTCTTC. It translates to CASSLGYPNEQFF.

The chain joins TRBV6-5 to TRBJ2-1; 7 bases line up with TRBD1. The CDR3 covers 12 residues. V shed 6 bases, J shed 6 bases, and the junction held 2 bases outside the gene matches. The germline V gene encodes CDR1 MNHEY and CDR2 SVGAGI. The CDR3 spells CASRRGRNEQFF. The CDR3 DNA is TGTGCCAGCAGGAGGGGGCGCAATGAGCAGTTCTTC.

The V gene is TRBV29-1, the J gene TRBJ2-3; 11 nucleotides match TRBD2. There are 16 residues in the CDR3. Trimming removed 6 bases from V and 5 bases from J; junction bases left unmatched: 13. In germline, CDR1 is SQVTM, CDR2 ANQGSEA. The CDR3 here is CSVRLAGSGWGDTQYF. The CDR3 nucleotides read TGCAGCGTACGACTAGCGGGGTCAGGATGGGGAGATACGCAGTATTTT.

The CDR3 loop is CASSVQGGDEQFF. The CDR3 region has the DNA TGTGCCAGCAGCGTCCAGGGAGGGGATGAGCAGTTCTTC. The chain joins TRBV9 to TRBJ2-1; 7 positions agree with TRBD2. The length of the CDR3 is 13 residues. Trimming removed 2 bases from V and 8 bases from J; junction bases left unmatched: 4. Germline values: CDR1 SGDLS, CDR2 YYNGEE.

V usage is TRBV5-1 and J usage is TRBJ2-5; 10 bases are shared with TRBD2. The CDR3 sequence is 15 residues long. V dropped 1 base and J dropped 4; count of bases not matched to a gene: 4. From germline, CDR1 is SGHRS and CDR2 YFSETQ. CDR3 DNA sequence: TGCGCCAGCAGCTTGCGCCTAGCGGGAGTAGAGACCCAGTACTTC. This encodes CASSLRLAGVETQYF.

This sequence joins TRBV12-3 or TRBV12-4 and TRBJ1-5, with D uncertain. Trimming cost V 3 bases and J 5 bases, with 8 bases left between them. The CDR3 runs 13 residues. The CDR3 here is CASSFASDQPQHF. Written as DNA, the CDR3 is TGTGCCAGCAGTTTCGCAAGCGATCAGCCCCAGCATTTT.

This sequence joins TRBV7-2 and TRBJ2-7, with a tentative D call TRBD2 (6 bases). V was pared by 1 base and J by 0 bases, with 10 bases between. Germline V gene sequence: CDR1 SGHTA, CDR2 FQGNSA. CDR3 length equals 15 residues. This CDR3 reads CASSLVGGTSYEQYF. CDR3 coding DNA: TGTGCCAGCAGCTTAGTTGGGGGGACCTCCTACGAGCAGTACTTC. Variable domain in full (rest from reference TRBV7-2 and TRBJ2-7): GAGVSQSPSNKVTEKGKDVELRCDPISGHTALYWYRQSLGQGLEFLIYFQGNSAPDKSGLPSDRFSAERTGGSVSTLTIQRTQQEDSAVYLCASSLVGGTSYEQYFGPGTRLTVT.

The CDR3 nucleotides are TGTGCCAGCAGCCCGACAGGGTATAATTCACCCCTCCACTTT. Protein: CASSPTGYNSPLHF. The chain couples TRBV6-6 to TRBJ1-6; 7 bases map to TRBD1. The CDR3 totals 14 residues. Germline CDR1 and CDR2: MNHNY and SVGAGI (reference sequence). J was trimmed by 4 bases and V by 6 bases; bases with no gene match: 3.

The V call is TRBV5-4, the J call TRBJ2-2, with 8 bases identical to TRBD1. This CDR3 has 15 amino acids. Germline V gene lookup returns CDR1 SGHNT and CDR2 YYREEE (reference sequence). J was trimmed by 5 bases and V by 5 bases; bases with no gene match: 8. CDR3 bases: TGTGCCAGCAGGGGGGGCAGGGGGCTTACCGGGGAGCTGTTTTTT. This encodes CASRGGRGLTGELFF. The variable domain in full, completed from reference TRBV5-4 and TRBJ2-2, reads ETGVTQSPTHLIKTRGQQVTLRCSSQSGHNTVSWYQQALGQGPQFIFQYYREEENGRGNFPPRFSGLQFPNYSSELNVNALELDDSALYLCASRGGRGLTGELFFGEGSRLTVL.

This chain uses TRBV28 with TRBJ1-1; D gene uncertain. V shed 8 bases and J shed 0 bases, with 16 bases lying between them. Germline V gene data show CDR1 as MDHEN and CDR2 as SYDVKM. The CDR3 is made up of 15 amino acids. This CDR3 reads CASLSEPPLNTEAFF. CDR3 nucleotide sequence: TGTGCCAGCCTCTCGGAGCCTCCCCTGAACACTGAAGCTTTCTTT.

The V call is TRBV2, the J call TRBJ2-5; 7 positions agree with TRBD1. The junction had 4 bases not matched to a gene; V was cut back by 7 bases and J by 2 bases. The CDR3 sequence is 13 residues long. Germline values: CDR1 SNHLY, CDR2 FYNNEI. Here the CDR3 reads CASIGTEQETQYF. The DNA of the CDR3 is TGTGCCAGCATTGGGACAGAACAAGAGACCCAGTACTTC.

This clone has only one observation. The gene calls are TRBV3-1 (or the pseudogene TRBV3-2) and TRBJ2-7; 9 positions agree with TRBD1. Germline-derived CDR1 and CDR2 are LGHDT and YNNKEL (reference sequence). V gave up 4 bases and J gave up 5 bases; unmatched junction bases: 6. The CDR3 length is 14 residues. As DNA, the CDR3 is TGTGCCAGCAGCCCCTGGACAGGGGACAACGAGCAGTACTTC. Translated: CASSPWTGDNEQYF.

This chain links TRBV19 with TRBJ1-5, with TRBD1 matching 12 bases. V gave up 5 bases and J gave up 6 bases; unmatched junction bases: 14. The germline gives CDR1 LNHDA, CDR2 SQIVND (reference sequence). This CDR3 spans 18 amino acids. The CDR3 DNA reads as TGTGCCAGTAGTGCTCGACAATCCGGGACAGGGGGCGGTCAGCCCCAGCATTTT. It yields the protein CASSARQSGTGGGQPQHF.

This chain links TRBV4-1 with TRBJ1-1; D is unresolved. The V gene lost 0 bases and the J gene lost 1 base, with 6 bases spanning the gap. In germline, CDR1 is MGHRA, CDR2 YSYEKL. This CDR3 spans 14 amino acids. The CDR3 reads CASSQDPGNTEAFF. The CDR3 coding sequence is TGCGCCAGCAGCCAAGACCCGGGGAACACTGAAGCTTTCTTT.

This clone was observed a single time. The V gene is TRBV7-8, the J gene TRBJ2-1; 7 nucleotides agree with TRBD1. Germline CDR1 SGHVS, CDR2 FQNEAQ. Trimming removed 4 bases from V and 6 bases from J; junction bases left unmatched: 18. This CDR3 contains 18 residues. The CDR3 DNA reads as TGTGCCAGCAGCTCCACCGACGCAGGGACAGTCGGGTCCAATGAGCAGTTCTTC. This encodes CASSSTDAGTVGSNEQFF.

The chain carries TRBV27 and TRBJ2-3, with TRBD2 matching over 9 bases. CDR3 length equals 18 residues. Trimming took 5 bases from V and 3 from J; bases not matched to a gene: 15. CDR1 is MNHEY and CDR2 is SMNVEV in the germline V gene (reference sequence). CDR3: CASSPFGREGPRTDTQYF. CDR3 coding DNA: TGTGCCAGCAGTCCGTTCGGGCGGGAGGGCCCCAGGACAGATACGCAGTATTTT.

This clone showed up just once. The V gene is TRBV7-9, the J gene TRBJ2-2, with TRBD1 as a possible D gene (6 bases). In germline, CDR1 is SEHNR, CDR2 FQNEAQ (reference sequence). V was pared by 8 bases and J by 5 bases, with 12 bases between. The CDR3 runs 13 residues. The CDR3 protein is CASGQRWTGELFF. The CDR3, as DNA: TGTGCCAGCGGACAGCGTTGGACCGGGGAGCTGTTTTTT.

The chain has TRBV30 and TRBJ2-7; TRBD2 aligns across 14 bases. Germline V CDR1 and CDR2: GTSNPN, SVGIG (reference sequence). The CDR3 length is 13 residues. V lost 8 bases to trimming and J lost 5 bases; unmatched junction nucleotides: 5. The CDR3 DNA follows: TGTGCCCTCGGACTAGCGGGAGGCGACGAGCAGTACTTC. This codes for CALGLAGGDEQYF. Full variable domain (rest looked up from reference TRBV30 and TRBJ2-7): SQTIHQWPATLVQPVGSPLSLECTVEGTSNPNLYWYRQAAGRGLQLLFYSVGIGQISSEVPQNLSASRPQDRQFILSSKKLLLSDSGFYLCALGLAGGDEQYFGPGTRLTVT.

The chain links TRBV21-1 to TRBJ1-1; no DNA check was done on the table's D call, TRBD1. TRBV21-1 is shown as a pseudogene. The length of the CDR3 is 17 residues. The CDR3 loop is CASSKSGDIGDNTEAFF. In nucleotides, the CDR3 is TGTGCCAGCAGCAAAAGTGGGGACATTGGGGACAACACTGAAGCTTTCTTT.

This chain connects TRBV28 to TRBJ2-7, with TRBD1 matching over 8 bases. J was trimmed by 3 bases and V by 6 bases; bases with no gene match: 7. Looked up from germline, CDR1 is MDHEN and CDR2 is SYDVKM. The CDR3 has 14 residues. As DNA, the CDR3 is TGTGCCAGCAGGCTACAGGGGGGAGGCTACGAGCAGTACTTC. Encoded protein: CASRLQGGGYEQYF.

The chain recombines TRBV30 with TRBJ2-3; D not resolved. The CDR3 length is 13 residues. Trimming removed 4 bases at V and 0 bases at J, with 8 bases between. Germline values: CDR1 GTSNPN, CDR2 SVGIG (reference sequence). The CDR3 region is CAWTPLSTDTQYF. The CDR3 DNA follows: TGTGCCTGGACCCCTCTCAGCACAGATACGCAGTATTTT.

V usage is TRBV5-5 and J usage is TRBJ2-2; maybe TRBD2 (5 bases). V lost 4 bases to trimming and J lost 1 base, with 11 bases between them. Germline assignment: CDR1 SGHKS and CDR2 YYEKEE (reference sequence). The CDR3 loop spans 15 amino acids. CDR3 in amino acids: CASSPAGGNTGELFF. The DNA of the CDR3 is TGTGCCAGCAGCCCGGCTGGAGGGAACACCGGGGAGCTGTTTTTT.